Here is one T cell receptor beta chain with its context. Its antigen is currently not known. No clone much larger than this one lies a single base away; base qualities are absent. These data originate in a study of beta chain features in type 1 diabetes (dated by TCRdb to the late 2010s). For the wider study: Patients and healthy donors did not differ in mean age, gender distribution, total cell number or subset yield. Across all samples, about 110 million sorted cells were examined, and cell number per subset correlated strongly with RNA yield. In the study, TCRB repertoires of sorted circulating CD4+ T cell subsets from recently diagnosed type 1 diabetes patients were compared with those of matched healthy donors. Naive and central memory subsets were obtained from all 30 or so donors, but regulatory and stem cell-like memory subsets were isolated from only 8 patients and about 8 healthy donors.

The entire amount of isolated RNA was reverse transcribed using the High Capacity cDNA Reverse Transcription Kit, so the sequenced TCRB transcripts were expressed ones. Deep immunoSEQ sequencing was performed on naive, central memory and regulatory T cell samples, with an average of approximately 3.9 million total reads per sample. Sorted cells were lysed in RLT buffer, and RNA was extracted using DNase-treated RNeasy Micro or Mini kits according to cell number. Each cell subset was processed separately to prevent cross-contamination, with patient and healthy donor samples processed together. The immunoSEQ multiplex PCR was used to amplify TCRB sequences from cDNA, generating 87-bp fragments that spanned the CDR3 region. Amplicons were sequenced on the Illumina HiSeq platform. In the source study's methods: PCR bias was corrected computationally using synthetic template baselines, and reads within Hamming distance 2 were collapsed, with unmergeable singletons discarded. Reads were aligned against IMGT so that V, D and J genes, CDR3 length and insertions or deletions at six rearrangement sites could be assigned. Within each subset, clonotype counts were normalized to sorted cell number, after which true diversity and Gini coefficients were computed with the tcR R package. The overlap coefficient, calculated on TCRB nucleotide sequences, was used to measure repertoire sharing. Entries here come from immuneACCESS through TCRdb and include only in-frame sequences with V and J called. Some clones fail to appear in such tables; in the studies checked, an unresolved V gene covers under half of the shortfall, and the cause of the remainder is unknown. V and J calls and clone size are copied from that table; D and trimming were computed from the DNA. The sample table holds some 250,000 clones, of which 25% to 35% were seen once. The biggest ten clones account for under 5% of the sample.

CDR1 and CDR2 (KGHSH, LQKENI) derive from the germline V gene. The CDR3 numbers 16 residues from cysteine through phenylalanine. Only the CDR3 part of the read is kept: 48 bases, read in frame from the first base. V is cut back by 3 bases and J by 6 bases, with 14 bases in the junction unmatched. Each donor gave one peripheral blood draw, approximately 110 mL on average, collected into heparinised tubes. Using a panel that included CD45RO, CCR7, CD25, CD127, CD95 and CD27, naive, central memory, regulatory and stem cell-like memory CD4+ T cells were sorted on a BD FACSAria II. A purity above 95% was achieved for all sorted populations. PBMCs were isolated right away by Lymphoprep density gradient centrifugation and were stained directly, without culture. To minimize batch effects, samples were stained and sorted in pairs, one healthy donor with one patient per experiment. The full study reports these points: Fewer insertions and more nucleotide deletions at VDJ recombination sites were observed in patients with type 1 diabetes, implying thymic rearrangement abnormalities. The naive, central memory and regulatory TCRB repertoires appeared to resemble one another more closely among patients than among healthy donors. Because cDNA was sequenced instead of genomic DNA, highly expressing activated cells could be over-represented, though the groups showed no difference in activation or CD3 levels. Because small numbers of individuals were included in the HLA sub-analyses, any influence of HLA type on TCRB rearrangement was left unresolved. In all four CD4+ subsets, TCRB CDR3 length was moderately but significantly shorter in type 1 diabetes patients. PCR may preferentially amplify shorter templates, but because patient and control samples were amplified and corrected together, any resulting skew would affect both groups equally.

The V and J genes are TRBV18 and TRBJ2-7, with 7 bases matching TRBD2. The material sequenced was central memory CD4+ T cells from blood. The receptor was isolated from a young man in good health. This receptor carries the CDR3 CASSPGQGGTLGEQYF. The DNA is as follows: TGTGCCAGCTCACCTGGTCAGGGAGGGACCCTGGGCGAGCAGTACTTC. Supplemented by the reference TRBV18 and TRBJ2-7 proteins around the CDR3, the complete variable domain is NAGVMQNPRHLVRRRGQEARLRCSPMKGHSHVYWYRQLPEEGLKFMVYLQKENIIDESGMPKERFSAEFPKEGPSILRIQQVVRGDSAAYFCASSPGQGGTLGEQYFGPGTRLTVT.